A single sample gave rise to the 18 T cell receptor beta chains below, sequenced in a study of blood T cells in healthy people across ages. Primers used in a second PCR of about 7 to 11 cycles were a sample-barcoded 5' primer and a J-beta primer mix. TCRdb recomputed calls from the 5' RACE reads with MiXCR, one row per CDR3 protein. The sample holds about 620,000 distinct CDR3 sequences, around 21% seen once. Sequenced material: blood. All receptors derive from a man in his sixties or seventies in good health.

This clonotype has only a few counts. Compared with germline, one end of the junction differs, possibly owing to a read error. The chain joins TRBV10-3 to TRBJ2-7; D is uncertain. In germline, CDR1 is ENHRY, CDR2 SYGVKD. This CDR3 region has 13 residues. The chain's CDR3 is CAVSVSISYEQYF. CDR3 in DNA: TGTGCCGTCAGTGTTTCAATATCCTACGAGCAGTACTTC.

Regarding this clonotype: The conserved phenylalanine or tryptophan normally closing the CDR3 is absent here, so this likely arose from a read error. It is unclear where the CDR3 begins or ends on the DNA, so no DNA is shown, and the CDR3 is as TCRdb lists it. The J gene is TRBJ1-3, the V gene TRBV6-2 or TRBV6-3. The CDR3 spans 10 amino acids, including both terminal residues. CDR1 is MNHEY and CDR2 is SVGEGT in the germline V gene. The CDR3 loop is CASSLGLAGV.

J is TRBJ2-5 and V is TRBV5-1, with 8 bases fitting TRBD1. This CDR3 has 14 residues. The V gene's germline CDR1 is SGHRS and CDR2 YFSETQ. Trimming took 3 bases from V and 1 from J; bases not matched to a gene: 2. The CDR3 spells CASSYRGIQETQYF. CDR3 nucleotides: TGCGCCAGCAGCTACAGGGGGATCCAAGAGACCCAGTACTTC.

This chain links TRBV4-1 with TRBJ2-5; 13 bases align to TRBD2. The germline gives CDR1 MGHRA, CDR2 YSYEKL. CDR3 length equals 17 residues. J lost 4 bases, V lost 2 bases, and 7 bases had no gene match. The CDR3 DNA is TGCGCCAGCAGCCAAAATGGACTAGCGGGAGTCGGAGAGACCCAGTACTTC. Protein sequence: CASSQNGLAGVGETQYF.

This chain joins TRBV29-1 and TRBJ2-1; D could derive from TRBD1 or TRBD2 (5 bases each). The CDR3 sequence is 11 residues long. Germline assignment: CDR1 SQVTM and CDR2 ANQGSEA. Trimming took off 7 bases at V and 7 bases at J, with 11 bases between the two ends. In nucleotides, the CDR3 is TGCAGCGCGGGGCTGGAAAATGAGCAGTTCTTC. The encoded protein is CSAGLENEQFF.

This clonotype showed up just a few times. This chain joins TRBV5-6 and TRBJ2-2; D not certain. This CDR3 comprises 15 residues. CDR1 is SGHDT and CDR2 is YYEEEE in the germline V gene. Between the trimmed V and J ends, which lost 0 bases and 0 bases, there was a span of 6 bases. The CDR3 region has the DNA TGTGCCAGCAGCTTGGTCTACACGAACACCGGGGAGCTGTTTTTT. Translating gives CASSLVYTNTGELFF.

The chain recombines TRBV6-6 with TRBJ2-2, with a possible D match to TRBD1 (6 bases). The germline V gene encodes CDR1 MNHNY and CDR2 SVGAGI (reference sequence). V was pared by 0 bases and J by 5 bases, with 7 bases between. This CDR3 has 14 amino acids. Here the CDR3 reads CASSYSRGTGELFF. In DNA form, the CDR3 reads TGTGCCAGCAGTTACTCGAGGGGGACCGGGGAGCTGTTTTTT.

This clonotype was seen a handful of times. J is TRBJ1-1 and V is TRBV2; the D is unclear. Germline lookup yields CDR1 SNHLY and CDR2 FYNNEI. The CDR3 has 13 amino acids. Trimming took off 6 bases at V and 0 bases at J, with 8 bases between the two ends. CDR3 sequence: CASSEELNTEAFF. The DNA for the CDR3 is TGTGCCAGCAGCGAGGAGTTGAACACTGAAGCTTTCTTT.

This clonotype was observed a handful of times. It may be a read error: a sequence one base away is much more abundant. The V and J genes are TRBV10-2 and TRBJ1-6, with a tentative D call TRBD1 (5 bases). Germline V gene data show CDR1 as WSHSY and CDR2 as SAAADI. The CDR3 is 16 residues long. The DNA for the CDR3 is TGCGCCCGCAGTGAGCCAACCGGGACCCGGAATTCACCCCTCCACTTT. This encodes CARSEPTGTRNSPLHF.

This clonotype turned up a few times. The chain uses TRBV18 and TRBJ2-5; 13 nucleotides line up with TRBD2. The DNA matches TRBJ2-7 better at its end, which makes the J call doubtful. Germline assignment: CDR1 KGHSH and CDR2 LQKENI. There are 15 residues in the CDR3. The CDR3, as DNA: TGTGCCAGCTCACCTGGGACTAGCGGGGTATCCGAGCAGTACTTC. Translation gives CASSPGTSGVSEQYF.

This clonotype showed up just a few times. This chain links TRBV5-1 with TRBJ2-3; TRBD2 agrees at 11 bases. Losses at the gene ends were 4 bases for V and 4 bases for J; bases not matched to a gene: 11. The germline gives CDR1 SGHRS, CDR2 YFSETQ. The length of the CDR3 is 17 residues. CDR3 bases: TGCGCCAGCAGCCCCACCCGGGCTAGCGGGAGGTCAGATACGCAGTATTTT. This encodes CASSPTRASGRSDTQYF. The full variable domain, rest sourced from reference TRBV5-1 and TRBJ2-3, is KAGVTQTPRYLIKTRGQQVTLSCSPISGHRSVSWYQQTPGQGLQFLFEYFSETQRNKGNFPGRFSGRQFSNSRSEMNVSTLELGDSALYLCASSPTRASGRSDTQYFGPGTRLTVL.

In its sample, this clonotype was seen a few times. It may be a read error: a sequence one base away is much more abundant. J is TRBJ2-7 and V is TRBV5-1; D may be TRBD1 or TRBD2 (5 bases each). CDR3 length: 17 residues. Germline loops: CDR1 SGHRS, CDR2 YFSETQ. V lost 3 bases, J lost 2 bases, and 21 bases lay in between. CDR3 DNA sequence: TGCGCCAGCAGCTCGGTTGCTTCCGGGACGGGCCCCTACGAGCAGTACTTC. It yields the protein CASSSVASGTGPYEQYF.

The CDR3 sequence: CASSERLALPGELFF. For the CDR3, the DNA is TGTGCCAGCAGTGAAAGACTAGCGCTTCCCGGGGAGCTGTTTTTT. This rearrangement joins TRBV6-4 to TRBJ2-2, with 8 nucleotides matching TRBD2. The V and J ends lost 3 bases and 6 bases, in that order; junction bases with no gene match: 6. Germline V gene sequence: CDR1 MRHNA, CDR2 SNTAGT. The CDR3 runs to 15 residues.

This clonotype was seen once. The chain couples TRBV6-1 to TRBJ2-1; TRBD2 matches at 9 bases. V shed 7 bases, J shed 0 bases, and the junction held 4 bases outside the gene matches. Germline V gene sequence: CDR1 MNHNS, CDR2 SASEGT. The length of the CDR3 is 15 residues. The chain's CDR3 is CASKLAGSSYNEQFF. CDR3 bases: TGTGCCAGCAAGCTAGCGGGGAGCTCCTACAATGAGCAGTTCTTC.

The chain carries TRBV5-1 and TRBJ1-2; D ambiguous. V lost 4 bases and J 2 bases, leaving 15 bases between the germline ends. This CDR3 has 15 residues. Germline-derived CDR1 and CDR2 are SGHRS and YFSETQ. The CDR3 region is CASSPRHDGNYGYTF. CDR3 DNA: TGCGCCAGCAGCCCGAGACATGACGGAAACTATGGCTACACCTTC. The whole variable domain, filled in from reference TRBV5-1 and TRBJ1-2, reads KAGVTQTPRYLIKTRGQQVTLSCSPISGHRSVSWYQQTPGQGLQFLFEYFSETQRNKGNFPGRFSGRQFSNSRSEMNVSTLELGDSALYLCASSPRHDGNYGYTFGSGTRLTVV.

This clonotype was seen a handful of times. V usage is TRBV28 and J usage is TRBJ1-1; TRBD1 aligns across 8 bases. The J segment lost 4 bases and the V segment lost 10 bases, leaving 11 bases of the junction unmatched. Per the germline V gene, CDR1 is MDHEN and CDR2 is SYDVKM. The CDR3 totals 14 residues. In DNA, the CDR3 is TGTGCCAACAGGCCAGGGGGCGCCGGCACTGAAGCTTTCTTT. It is translated as CANRPGGAGTEAFF.

The chain has TRBV20-1 and TRBJ1-2, with 7 bases that match TRBD1. V lost 2 bases and J lost 3; bases outside the gene matches: 3. The CDR3 totals 13 residues. Germline-derived CDR1 and CDR2 are DFQATT and SNEGSKA (reference sequence). The CDR3 nucleotides read TGCAGTGCTAGAACAGGGGATGACTATGGCTACACCTTC. Translation gives CSARTGDDYGYTF.

This clonotype was found many times. The chain carries TRBV4-3 and TRBJ2-1; 7 nucleotides match TRBD2. Germline V gives CDR1 LGHNA, CDR2 YSLEER. The CDR3 consists of 16 residues. V gave up 0 bases and J gave up 7 bases; unmatched junction bases: 9. Here the CDR3 reads CASSQEGNGRSNEQFF. Here the CDR3 DNA reads TGCGCCAGCAGCCAAGAAGGGAACGGGAGGTCTAATGAGCAGTTCTTC.